The present entry profiles one T cell receptor (beta chain) with its context. The data were obtained in a study of technical replicates of blood from a few donors. Using immunoSEQ multiplex PCR, the repertoire was profiled, and TCRdb retains in-frame clones only, with some absent. The table records about 75,000 clones, approximately 96% of them present only once. Germline CDR1 is MDHEN and CDR2 is SYDVKM. With 4 bases clipped from V and 4 bases from J, the junction kept 7 bases outside the gene matches. CDR3 size: 16 residues. This TCR was recovered from a human donor in good health. The rearrangement links TRBV28 to TRBJ2-3; 11 bases line up with TRBD2. Sequenced: T cells isolated from PBMCs. Written as DNA, the CDR3 is TGTGCCAGCAGTTCGCTAGCGGGAGGTGGATCAGATACGCAGTATTTT. Protein product: CASSSLAGGGSDTQYF.